This T cell receptor beta chain was obtained from a study of ipilimumab plus nivolumab after autologous stem cell transplantation. This CDR3 has 14 residues. Trimming cost V 2 bases and J 5 bases, with 8 bases left between them. Per germline, CDR1 SGDLS and CDR2 YYNGEE. The method was immunoSEQ multiplex PCR; TCRdb's version includes in-frame clones alone and lacks a portion of them. The profile shows 8,000 to 13,000 clones, less than 80% of them singletons. Dosing: nivolumab 3 mg/kg IV, weeks 1, 4, 7, 10, then every two weeks to week 26. This clone was seen just once. The rearrangement joins TRBV9 to TRBJ1-6; D not certain. The specimen comprised PBMCs, sampled in a trial of ipilimumab plus nivolumab as post-transplant consolidation. The sequence was obtained from a male donor with diffuse large B-cell lymphoma. CDR3 coding DNA: TGTGCCAGCAGCGTTGGGTTAAATAATTCACCCCTCCACTTT. It is translated as CASSVGLNNSPLHF.